The 10 T cell receptor beta chains given below trace back to one sample, sequenced in a study of shared clonotypes between healthy human individuals. The protocol was immunoSEQ multiplex PCR, while the TCRdb copy is restricted to in-frame clones and leaves out a portion. The sample holds just over 2,000,000 clones, about 94% seen once. Naive CD8 cells lacked CD45RO, underwent positive selection for CCR7 and left out terminally differentiated effector memory CD45RA+ cells. Sequencing used naive CD8+ T cells sorted from blood. These receptors originate from a man younger than 30 in good health.

V usage is TRBV6-1 and J usage is TRBJ1-1; 8 positions agree with TRBD1. This CDR3 spans 14 amino acids. From germline, CDR1 is MNHNS and CDR2 SASEGT. J gave up 2 bases and V 6 bases, and 5 bases lay outside the gene matches. The CDR3 spells CASRAGTGNTEAFF. CDR3 nucleotides: TGTGCCAGCAGGGCTGGGACAGGCAACACTGAAGCTTTCTTT.

This chain links TRBV7-9 with TRBJ2-7, with D possibly matching TRBD2 (6 bases). V lost 0 bases and J 6 bases, leaving 9 bases between the germline ends. The CDR3 sequence is 13 residues long. From germline, CDR1 is SEHNR and CDR2 FQNEAQ (reference sequence). The chain's CDR3 is CASSLAGGGEQYF. CDR3 nucleotides: TGTGCCAGCAGCTTAGCGGGGGGAGGCGAGCAGTACTTC.

This chain connects TRBV13 to TRBJ1-1; no firm D call. The V gene's germline CDR1 is PRHDT and CDR2 FYEKMQ (reference sequence). With 4 bases removed from V and 5 bases from J, the gap between germline ends came to 11 bases. The CDR3 is made up of 13 amino acids. The CDR3 spells CASSSDAETEAFF. The CDR3 DNA follows: TGTGCCAGCAGCTCTGATGCGGAGACTGAAGCTTTCTTT.

On this clone: Other DNA sequences in this sample translate to the same CDR3. This chain links TRBV5-1 with TRBJ2-7; 7 positions agree with TRBD1. V shed 2 bases, J shed 0 bases, and the junction held 5 bases outside the gene matches. This CDR3 is 15 amino acids long. Germline values: CDR1 SGHRS, CDR2 YFSETQ. CDR3 region: CASSLTDRISYEQYF. DNA of the CDR3: TGCGCCAGCAGCTTAACGGACAGGATCTCCTACGAGCAGTACTTC.

This clone was counted once. The V call is TRBV10-3, the J call TRBJ2-7; D possibly corresponds to TRBD2 (6 bases). From germline, CDR1 is ENHRY and CDR2 SYGVKD. This CDR3 is built from 15 residues. V lost 1 base, J lost 3 bases, and 13 bases lay in between. The CDR3 sequence: CAISELGGIYYEQYF. CDR3 nucleotides: TGTGCCATCAGTGAGTTGGGGGGTATTTACTACGAGCAGTACTTC.

Points on this clone: Other nucleotide sequences in the sample specify the same CDR3. The chain carries TRBV27 and TRBJ2-7; the match to TRBD2 covers 9 bases. V lost 3 bases and J lost 6; bases outside the gene matches: 3. Germline V lookup: CDR1 MNHEY, CDR2 SMNVEV (reference sequence). The length of the CDR3 is 13 residues. The CDR3 is CASSFAGGGEQYF. CDR3 DNA: TGTGCCAGCAGTTTTGCGGGGGGGGGCGAGCAGTACTTC.

V and J are TRBV5-1 and TRBJ2-3; the D gene is possibly TRBD2 (6 bases). V was pared by 5 bases and J by 11 bases, with 18 bases between. The germline CDR1 and CDR2 sequences are SGHRS and YFSETQ. The CDR3 sequence is 13 residues long. This CDR3 reads CASREASAGWQYF. In DNA, the CDR3 is TGCGCCAGCAGAGAGGCTAGCGCGGGGTGGCAGTATTTT.

The V call is TRBV7-9, the J call TRBJ2-7; maybe TRBD1 (6 bases). The CDR3 is made up of 15 amino acids. V was trimmed by 5 bases and J by 6 bases, leaving 20 bases between them. The germline CDR1 and CDR2 sequences are SEHNR and FQNEAQ (reference sequence). The CDR3 loop reads CASSPARKPGAEQYF. The CDR3 nucleotides read TGTGCCAGCAGCCCCGCCCGAAAACCAGGGGCCGAGCAGTACTTC.

The J gene is TRBJ2-2, the V gene TRBV5-4; no clear D. The CDR3 spans 15 residues. V lost 5 bases and J 0 bases, leaving 11 bases between the germline ends. In germline, CDR1 is SGHNT, CDR2 YYREEE (reference sequence). This chain's CDR3 is CASSVDRTNTGELFF. The DNA of the CDR3 is TGTGCCAGCAGTGTAGACCGAACGAACACCGGGGAGCTGTTTTTT.

The J gene is TRBJ2-5, the V gene TRBV25-1, with D unresolved. Germline V gene data show CDR1 as MGHDK and CDR2 as SYGVNS. The length of the CDR3 is 16 residues. With 2 bases removed from V and 5 bases from J, the gap between germline ends came to 18 bases. CDR3 bases: TGTGCCAGCAGTGAAGGGGTCGACACCTTGGGGGAGACCCAGTACTTC. Amino acid sequence: CASSEGVDTLGETQYF.